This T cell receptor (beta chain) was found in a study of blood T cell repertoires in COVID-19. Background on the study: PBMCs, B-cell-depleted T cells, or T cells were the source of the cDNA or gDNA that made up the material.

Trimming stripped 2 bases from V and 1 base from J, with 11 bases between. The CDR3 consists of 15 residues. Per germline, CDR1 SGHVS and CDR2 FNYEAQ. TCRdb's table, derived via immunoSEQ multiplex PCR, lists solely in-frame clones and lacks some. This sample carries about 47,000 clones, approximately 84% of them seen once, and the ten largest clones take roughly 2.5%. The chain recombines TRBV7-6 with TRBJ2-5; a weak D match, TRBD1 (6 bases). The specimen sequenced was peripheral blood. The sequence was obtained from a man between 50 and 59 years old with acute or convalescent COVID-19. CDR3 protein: CASSLSGVLQETQYF. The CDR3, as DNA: TGTGCCAGCAGCTTATCAGGGGTGCTCCAAGAGACCCAGTACTTC. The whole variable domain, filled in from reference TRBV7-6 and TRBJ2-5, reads GAGVSQSPRYKVTKRGQDVALRCDPISGHVSLYWYRQALGQGPEFLTYFNYEAQQDKSGLPNDRFSAERPEGSISTLTIQRTEQRDSAMYRCASSLSGVLQETQYFGPGTRLLVL.